This TCR beta chain derives from a study of T cell responses to AZD1222 COVID-19 vaccine. Germline CDR1 reads SGHNT; CDR2 reads YYREEE (reference sequence). CDR3 size: 17 residues. Trimming shortened V by 4 bases and J by 3 bases, and 20 bases separated the two germline ends. Study conclusions and caveats: Donor demographics were predominantly white British with a female majority; clonal diversity may be underestimated. Reportedly, nearly half of unique spike TCRs recognized epitopes outside B.1.351/B.1.1.7 mutations.

Assay: immunoSEQ multiplex PCR; the TCRdb copy retains only in-frame clones and omits some. The repertoire consists of over 110,000 clones, with roughly 89% occurring once and the leading ten covering approximately 5.7%. A single count supports this clone. Its specificity is unknown. The chain is built from TRBV5-4 and TRBJ1-3, with D possibly matching TRBD1 (6 bases). The origin of this receptor is an adult in good health. The specimen was peripheral blood, collected on day 0 of AZD1222 vaccination. Here the CDR3 DNA reads TGTGCCAGCAGCAAGGGGGGGTCAGGGACCTTTGGAAACACCATATATTTT. This encodes CASSKGGSGTFGNTIYF.